This TCR beta chain was sequenced in a study of liver allograft versus peripheral blood T cells. Study-level background: T cell receptor repertoires in transplanted livers were compared with those in recipients' peripheral blood.

The CDR3 has 16 residues. V shed 0 bases and J shed 0 bases, with 9 bases lying between them. Whole-study findings and limits: A difference was reportedly observed between T cell receptor repertoires inside liver allografts and those in peripheral blood.

From the reads, TCRdb called clonotypes with MiXCR, one entry per CDR3 protein. This repertoire shows more than 10,000 distinct CDR3 sequences, over 25% found once; its top ten account for roughly 2.4%. Details on this clonotype: Its cognate antigen is unknown.

The receptor's source is a human patient who had a liver transplant. Part of the T cell pool may stem from the graft donor. The rearrangement links TRBV12-3 or TRBV12-4 to TRBJ1-3; D uncertain. CDR3 residues: CASSLASEISGNTIYF. CDR3 coding DNA: TGTGCCAGCAGTTTAGCTTCGGAGATCTCTGGAAACACCATATATTTT.